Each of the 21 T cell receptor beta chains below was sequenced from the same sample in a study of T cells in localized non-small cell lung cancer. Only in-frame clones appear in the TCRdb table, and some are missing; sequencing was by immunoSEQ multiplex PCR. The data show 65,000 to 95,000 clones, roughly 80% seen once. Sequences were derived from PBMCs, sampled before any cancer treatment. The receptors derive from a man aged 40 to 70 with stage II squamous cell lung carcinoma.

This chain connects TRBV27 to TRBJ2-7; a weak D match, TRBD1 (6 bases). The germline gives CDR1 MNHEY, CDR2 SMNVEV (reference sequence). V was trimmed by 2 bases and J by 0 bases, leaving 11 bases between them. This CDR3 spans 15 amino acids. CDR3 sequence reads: CASSLTGPSSYEQYF. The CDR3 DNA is TGTGCCAGCAGTTTAACAGGGCCGAGCTCCTACGAGCAGTACTTC.

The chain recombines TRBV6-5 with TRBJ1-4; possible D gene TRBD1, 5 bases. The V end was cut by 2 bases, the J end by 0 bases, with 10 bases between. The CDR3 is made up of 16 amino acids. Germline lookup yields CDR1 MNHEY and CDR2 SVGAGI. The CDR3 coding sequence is TGTGCCAGCAGTTACGGGGACGTTGCAACTAATGAAAAACTGTTTTTT. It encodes CASSYGDVATNEKLFF.

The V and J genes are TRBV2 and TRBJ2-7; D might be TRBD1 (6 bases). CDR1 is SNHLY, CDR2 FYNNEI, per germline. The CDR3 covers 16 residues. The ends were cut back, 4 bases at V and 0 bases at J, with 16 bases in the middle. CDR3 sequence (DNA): TGTGCCAGCAGTGCGGTAAGGACAGATATCTCCTACGAGCAGTACTTC. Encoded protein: CASSAVRTDISYEQYF.

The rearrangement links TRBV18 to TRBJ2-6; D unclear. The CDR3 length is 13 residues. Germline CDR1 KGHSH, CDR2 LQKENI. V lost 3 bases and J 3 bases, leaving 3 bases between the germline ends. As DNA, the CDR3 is TGTGCCAGCTCACCGGGTGGGGCCAACGTCCTGACTTTC. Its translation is CASSPGGANVLTF.

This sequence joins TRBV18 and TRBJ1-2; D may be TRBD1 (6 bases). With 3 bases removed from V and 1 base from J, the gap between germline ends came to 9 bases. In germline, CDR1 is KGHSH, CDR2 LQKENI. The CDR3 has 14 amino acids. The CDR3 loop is CASSPTDSNYGYTF. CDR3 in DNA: TGTGCCAGCTCACCCACGGACAGTAACTATGGCTACACCTTC.

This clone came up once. CDR3 nucleotide sequence: TGTGCCATCGCCGACAGGGACAATTCACCCCTCCACTTT. As protein: CAIADRDNSPLHF. This chain uses TRBV6-5 with TRBJ1-6; 7 bases match TRBD1. CDR1 and CDR2 (germline): MNHEY, SVGAGI. There are 13 residues in the CDR3. After removal of 10 bases from V and 7 bases from J, the junction contained 7 bases not matched to a gene.

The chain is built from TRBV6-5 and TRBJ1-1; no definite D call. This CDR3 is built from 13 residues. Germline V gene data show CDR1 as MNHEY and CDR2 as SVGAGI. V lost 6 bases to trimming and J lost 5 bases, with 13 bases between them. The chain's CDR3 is CASSLPPSTEAFF. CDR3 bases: TGTGCCAGCAGCCTACCCCCGTCAACTGAAGCTTTCTTT.

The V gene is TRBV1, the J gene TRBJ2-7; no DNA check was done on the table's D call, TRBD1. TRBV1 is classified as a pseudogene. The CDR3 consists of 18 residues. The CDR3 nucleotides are TGCACCAGCGAGGTGGGACAGCCGCTCAACCTAACTTTATACGAGCAGTACTTC. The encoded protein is CTSEVGQPLNLTLYEQYF.

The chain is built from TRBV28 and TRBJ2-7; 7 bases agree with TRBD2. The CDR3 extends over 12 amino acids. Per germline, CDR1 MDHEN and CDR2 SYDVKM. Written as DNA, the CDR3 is TGTGGTTGCGGGAGAAAGGTAGGCGAGCAGTACTTC. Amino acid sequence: CGCGRKVGEQYF.

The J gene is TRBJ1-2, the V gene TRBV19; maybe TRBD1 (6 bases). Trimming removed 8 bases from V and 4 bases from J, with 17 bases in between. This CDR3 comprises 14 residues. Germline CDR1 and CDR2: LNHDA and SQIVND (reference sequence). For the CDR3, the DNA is TGTGCCAGTGGCCACAGGGATCCGGGCTATGGCTACACCTTC. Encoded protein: CASGHRDPGYGYTF.

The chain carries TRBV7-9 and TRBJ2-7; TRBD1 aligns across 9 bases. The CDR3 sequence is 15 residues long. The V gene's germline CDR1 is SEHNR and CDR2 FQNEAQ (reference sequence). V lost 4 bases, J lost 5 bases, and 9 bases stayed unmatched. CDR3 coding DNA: TGTGCCAGCAGCTCACTAGGGACAGGGAGCCACGAGCAGTACTTC. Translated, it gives CASSSLGTGSHEQYF. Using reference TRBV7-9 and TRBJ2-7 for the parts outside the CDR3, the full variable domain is DTGVSQNPRHKITKRGQNVTFRCDPISEHNRLYWYRQTLGQGPEFLTYFQNEAQLEKSRLLSDRFSAERPKGSFSTLEIQRTEQGDSAMYLCASSSLGTGSHEQYFGPGTRLTVT.

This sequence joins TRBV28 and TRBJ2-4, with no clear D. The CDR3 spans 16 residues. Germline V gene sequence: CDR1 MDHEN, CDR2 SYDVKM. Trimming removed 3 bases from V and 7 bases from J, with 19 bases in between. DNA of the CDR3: TGTGCCAGCAGTTTCTCGGGCCCCTACCAACCGAACATTCAGTACTTC. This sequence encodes CASSFSGPYQPNIQYF.

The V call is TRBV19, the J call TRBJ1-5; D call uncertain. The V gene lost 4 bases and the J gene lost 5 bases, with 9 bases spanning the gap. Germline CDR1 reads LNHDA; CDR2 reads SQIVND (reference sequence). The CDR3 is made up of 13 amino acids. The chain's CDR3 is CASSRQVDQPQHF. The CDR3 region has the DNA TGTGCCAGTAGTAGACAAGTGGATCAGCCCCAGCATTTT.

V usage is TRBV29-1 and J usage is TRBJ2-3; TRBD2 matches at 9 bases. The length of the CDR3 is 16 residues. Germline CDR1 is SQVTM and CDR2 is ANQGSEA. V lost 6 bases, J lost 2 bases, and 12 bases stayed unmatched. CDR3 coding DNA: TGCAGCGTACGAGGGCTAGCGGGACCCTACACAGATACGCAGTATTTT. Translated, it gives CSVRGLAGPYTDTQYF.

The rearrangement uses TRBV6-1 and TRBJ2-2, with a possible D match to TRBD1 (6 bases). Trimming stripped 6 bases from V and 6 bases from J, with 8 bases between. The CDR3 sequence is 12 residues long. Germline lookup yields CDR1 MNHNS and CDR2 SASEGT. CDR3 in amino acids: CASRQGPGELFF. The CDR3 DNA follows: TGTGCCAGCAGACAGGGTCCCGGGGAGCTGTTTTTT.

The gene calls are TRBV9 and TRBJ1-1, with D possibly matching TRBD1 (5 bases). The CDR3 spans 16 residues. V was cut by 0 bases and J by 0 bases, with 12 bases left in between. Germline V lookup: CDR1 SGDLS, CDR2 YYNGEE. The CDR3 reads CASSVGGGGMNTEAFF. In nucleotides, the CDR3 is TGTGCCAGCAGCGTAGGGGGCGGTGGGATGAACACTGAAGCTTTCTTT.

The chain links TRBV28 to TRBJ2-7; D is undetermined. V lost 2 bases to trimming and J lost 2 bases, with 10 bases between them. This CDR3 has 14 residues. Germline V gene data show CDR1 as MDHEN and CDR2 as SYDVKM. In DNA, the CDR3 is TGTGCCAGCAGTTTAGTGAGGAAACCCTACGAGCAGTACTTC. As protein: CASSLVRKPYEQYF.

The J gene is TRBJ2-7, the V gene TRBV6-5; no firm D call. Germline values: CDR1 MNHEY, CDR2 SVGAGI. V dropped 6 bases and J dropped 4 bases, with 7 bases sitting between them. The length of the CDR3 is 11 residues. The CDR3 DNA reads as TGTGCCAGCAGGGGGATGTACGAGCAGTACTTC. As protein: CASRGMYEQYF.

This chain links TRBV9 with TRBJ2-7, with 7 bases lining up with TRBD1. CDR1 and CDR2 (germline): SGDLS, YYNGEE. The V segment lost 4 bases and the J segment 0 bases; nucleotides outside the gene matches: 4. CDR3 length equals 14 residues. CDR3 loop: CASSFGDSSYEQYF. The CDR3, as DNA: TGTGCCAGCAGCTTCGGGGACAGCTCCTACGAGCAGTACTTC.

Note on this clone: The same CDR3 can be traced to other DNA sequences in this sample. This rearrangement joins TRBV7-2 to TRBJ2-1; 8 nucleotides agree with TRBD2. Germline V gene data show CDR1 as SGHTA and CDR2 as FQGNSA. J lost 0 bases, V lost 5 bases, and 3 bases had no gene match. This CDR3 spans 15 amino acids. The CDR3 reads CASSPSGSSYNEQFF. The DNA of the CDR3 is TGTGCCAGCAGCCCGAGCGGGAGCTCCTACAATGAGCAGTTCTTC.

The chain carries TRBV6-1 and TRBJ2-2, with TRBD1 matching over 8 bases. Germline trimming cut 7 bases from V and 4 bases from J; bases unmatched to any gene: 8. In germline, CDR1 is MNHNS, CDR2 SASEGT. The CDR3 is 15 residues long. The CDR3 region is CASTLTGVGTGELFF. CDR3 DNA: TGTGCCAGCACCCTGACAGGGGTTGGCACCGGGGAGCTGTTTTTT.